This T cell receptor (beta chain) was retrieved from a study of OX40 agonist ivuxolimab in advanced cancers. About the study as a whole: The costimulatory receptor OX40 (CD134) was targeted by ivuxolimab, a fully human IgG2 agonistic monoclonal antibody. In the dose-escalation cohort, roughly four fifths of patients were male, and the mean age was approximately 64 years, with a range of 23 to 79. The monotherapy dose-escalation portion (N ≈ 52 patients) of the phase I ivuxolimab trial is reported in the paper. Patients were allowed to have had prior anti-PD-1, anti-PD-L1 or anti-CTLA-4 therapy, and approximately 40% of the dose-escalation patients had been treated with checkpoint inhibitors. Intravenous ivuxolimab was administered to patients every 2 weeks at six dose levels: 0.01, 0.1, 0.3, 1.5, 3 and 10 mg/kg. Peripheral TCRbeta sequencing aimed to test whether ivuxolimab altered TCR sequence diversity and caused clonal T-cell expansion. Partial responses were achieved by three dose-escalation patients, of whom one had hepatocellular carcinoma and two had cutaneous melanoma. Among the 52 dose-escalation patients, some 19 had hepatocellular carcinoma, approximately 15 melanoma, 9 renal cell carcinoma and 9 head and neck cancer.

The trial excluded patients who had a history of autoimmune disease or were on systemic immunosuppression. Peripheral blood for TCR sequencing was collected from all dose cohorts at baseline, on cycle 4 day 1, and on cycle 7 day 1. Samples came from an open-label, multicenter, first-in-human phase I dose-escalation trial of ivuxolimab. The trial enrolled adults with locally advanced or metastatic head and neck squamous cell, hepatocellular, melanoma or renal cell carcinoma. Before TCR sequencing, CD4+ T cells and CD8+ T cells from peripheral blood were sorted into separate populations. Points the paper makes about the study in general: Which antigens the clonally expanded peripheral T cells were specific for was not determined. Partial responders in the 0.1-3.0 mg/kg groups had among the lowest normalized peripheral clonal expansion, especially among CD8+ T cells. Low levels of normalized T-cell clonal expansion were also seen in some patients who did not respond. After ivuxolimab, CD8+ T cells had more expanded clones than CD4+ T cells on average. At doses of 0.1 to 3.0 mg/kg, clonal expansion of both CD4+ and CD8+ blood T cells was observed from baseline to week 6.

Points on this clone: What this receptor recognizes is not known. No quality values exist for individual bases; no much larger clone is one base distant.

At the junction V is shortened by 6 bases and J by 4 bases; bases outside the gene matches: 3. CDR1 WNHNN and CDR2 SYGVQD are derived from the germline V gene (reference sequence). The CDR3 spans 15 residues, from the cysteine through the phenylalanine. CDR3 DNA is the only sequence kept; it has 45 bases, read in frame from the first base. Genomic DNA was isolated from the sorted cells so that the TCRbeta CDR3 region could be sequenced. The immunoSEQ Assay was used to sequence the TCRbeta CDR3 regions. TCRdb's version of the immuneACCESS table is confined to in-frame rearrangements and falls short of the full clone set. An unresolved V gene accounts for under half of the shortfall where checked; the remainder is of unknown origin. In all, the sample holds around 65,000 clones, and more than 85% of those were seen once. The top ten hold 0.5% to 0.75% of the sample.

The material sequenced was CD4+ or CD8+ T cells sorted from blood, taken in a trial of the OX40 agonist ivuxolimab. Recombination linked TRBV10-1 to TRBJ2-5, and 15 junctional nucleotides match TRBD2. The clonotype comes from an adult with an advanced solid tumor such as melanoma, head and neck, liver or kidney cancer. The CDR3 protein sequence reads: CASSGTSGGRETQYF. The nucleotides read TGCGCCAGCAGCGGGACTAGCGGGGGGCGAGAGACCCAGTACTTC.